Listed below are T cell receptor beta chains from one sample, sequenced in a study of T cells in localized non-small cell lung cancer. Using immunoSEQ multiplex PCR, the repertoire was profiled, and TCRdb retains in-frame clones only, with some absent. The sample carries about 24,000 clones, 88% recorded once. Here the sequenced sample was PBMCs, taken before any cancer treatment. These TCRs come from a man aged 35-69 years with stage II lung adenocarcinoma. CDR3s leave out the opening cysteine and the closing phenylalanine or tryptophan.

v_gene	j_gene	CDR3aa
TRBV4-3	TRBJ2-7	ASSQEVGTSRAYEQY
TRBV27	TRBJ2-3	ASSPLAGGDTDTQY
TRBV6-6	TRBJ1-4	ATRQGDEKLF
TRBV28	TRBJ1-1	ASSRTGGSDTEAF
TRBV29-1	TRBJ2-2	SARQGVLSSSGELF
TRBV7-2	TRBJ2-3	ASSSDLPTDTQY
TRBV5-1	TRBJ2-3	ASSVSGISDTQY
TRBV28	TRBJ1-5	ASSLGASGVGAISPQH
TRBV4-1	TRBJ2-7	ASSHTNTYEQY
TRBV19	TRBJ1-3	ASSTTGFSGNTIY
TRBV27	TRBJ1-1	ASSLDRTYGAF
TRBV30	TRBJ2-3	ACLGKGSTDTQY
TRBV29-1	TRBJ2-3	SVRLAGNTDTQY
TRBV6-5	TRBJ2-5	ASSYSETQY
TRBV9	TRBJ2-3	ASSVEDFSTDTQY
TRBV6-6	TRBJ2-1	ASSPGAGKSYNEQF
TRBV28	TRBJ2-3	ASSQKGLYTDTQY
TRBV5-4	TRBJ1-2	ASSLMGSINYGYT
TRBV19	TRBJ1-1	ASTLNLMNTEAF
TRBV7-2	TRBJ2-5	ASSRNPDSGETQY
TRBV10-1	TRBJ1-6	ASRSGGGYPPLH
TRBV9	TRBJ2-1	ASSGGGAYNEQF
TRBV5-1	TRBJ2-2	ASSFQAGAGTGELF
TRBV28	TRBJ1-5	ASSLHGFNQPQH
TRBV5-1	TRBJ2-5	ASSSPGQQETQY
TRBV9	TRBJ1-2	ASSPLPTGHYGYT
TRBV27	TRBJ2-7	ASSFDRVAREQY
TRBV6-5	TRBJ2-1	ASRRTKFHEQF
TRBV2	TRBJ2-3	ASSEDPSGGWADTQY
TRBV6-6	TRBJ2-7	ASSYSTDEQY
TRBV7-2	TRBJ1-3	ASSIGPSSGNTIY
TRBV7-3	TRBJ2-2	ASSWSGSGTGELF
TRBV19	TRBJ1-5	ASSRGPQGDQPQH
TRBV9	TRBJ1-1	ASSVGDPTEAF
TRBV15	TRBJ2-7	ATSLQSSYEQY
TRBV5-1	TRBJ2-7	ASSSELAGGYEQY
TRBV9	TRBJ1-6	ASSASAYNSPLH